This TCR beta chain is drawn from a study of T cell responses to AZD1222 COVID-19 vaccine. General study results and limits: The donors showed a predominance of white British ancestry and of females, with possible underestimation of clonal diversity. Sampling that yielded the repertoires occurred only after the peak T cell response.

CDR1 and CDR2 (germline): SGHNT, YENEEA. This CDR3 region has 16 residues. Trimming took 4 bases from V and 8 from J; bases not matched to a gene: 11. A word on this clone: Antigen: not known.

Some clones are missing from TCRdb's copy, which holds only in-frame ones; the method was immunoSEQ multiplex PCR. The data contain around 130,000 clones, more than 85% of them singletons. The chain carries TRBV11-3 and TRBJ1-2, with TRBD1 matching 12 bases. The clonotype comes from an adult who received the AZD1222 COVID-19 vaccine. Sequenced here: peripheral blood, sampled 28 days after the second AZD1222 dose. CDR3 in DNA: TGTGCCAGCAGCTCGGGACAGGGGGCGCTGGGGACCGGCTACACCTTC. It specifies CASSSGQGALGTGYTF.